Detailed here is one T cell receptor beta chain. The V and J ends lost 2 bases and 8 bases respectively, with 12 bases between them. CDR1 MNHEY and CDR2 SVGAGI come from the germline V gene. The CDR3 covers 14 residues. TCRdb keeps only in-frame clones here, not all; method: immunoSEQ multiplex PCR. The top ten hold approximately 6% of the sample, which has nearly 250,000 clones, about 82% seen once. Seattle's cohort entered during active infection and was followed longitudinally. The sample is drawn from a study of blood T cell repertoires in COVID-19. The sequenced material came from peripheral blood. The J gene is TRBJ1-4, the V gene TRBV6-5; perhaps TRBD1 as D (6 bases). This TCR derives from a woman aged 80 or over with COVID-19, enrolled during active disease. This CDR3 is CASSYEVRGEKLFF. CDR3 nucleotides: TGTGCCAGCAGTTACGAGGTCAGGGGAGAAAAACTGTTTTTT.